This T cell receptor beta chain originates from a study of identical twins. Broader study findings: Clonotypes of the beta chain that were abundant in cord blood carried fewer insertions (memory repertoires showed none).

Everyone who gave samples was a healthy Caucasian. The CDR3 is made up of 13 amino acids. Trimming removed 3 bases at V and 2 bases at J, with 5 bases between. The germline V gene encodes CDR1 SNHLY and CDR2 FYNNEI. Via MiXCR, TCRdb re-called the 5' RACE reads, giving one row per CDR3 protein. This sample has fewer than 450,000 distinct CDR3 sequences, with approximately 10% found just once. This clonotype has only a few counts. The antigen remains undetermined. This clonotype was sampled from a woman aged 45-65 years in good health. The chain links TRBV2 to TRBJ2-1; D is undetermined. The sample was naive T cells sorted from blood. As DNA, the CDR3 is TGTGCCAGCAGTGATCGCACCTACAATGAGCAGTTCTTC. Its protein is CASSDRTYNEQFF.